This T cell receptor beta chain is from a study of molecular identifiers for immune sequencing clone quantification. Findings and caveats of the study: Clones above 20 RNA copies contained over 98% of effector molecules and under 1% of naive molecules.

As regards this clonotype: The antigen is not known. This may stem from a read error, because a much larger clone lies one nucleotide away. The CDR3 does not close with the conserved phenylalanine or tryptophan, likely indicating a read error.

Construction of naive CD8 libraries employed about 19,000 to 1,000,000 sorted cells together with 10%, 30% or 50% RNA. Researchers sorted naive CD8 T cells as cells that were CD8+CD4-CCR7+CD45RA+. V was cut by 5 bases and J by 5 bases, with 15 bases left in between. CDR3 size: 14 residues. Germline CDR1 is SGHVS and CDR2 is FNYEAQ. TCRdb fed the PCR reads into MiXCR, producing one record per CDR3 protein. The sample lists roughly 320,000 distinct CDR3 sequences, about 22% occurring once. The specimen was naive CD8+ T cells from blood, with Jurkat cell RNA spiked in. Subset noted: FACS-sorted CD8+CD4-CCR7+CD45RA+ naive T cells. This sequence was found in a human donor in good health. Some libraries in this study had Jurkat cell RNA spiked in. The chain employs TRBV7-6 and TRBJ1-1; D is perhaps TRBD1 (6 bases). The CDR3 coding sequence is TGTGCCAGCAGCCCGGGGGGCGCGGGTACTGAAGCTTTCCTT. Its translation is CASSPGGAGTEAFL.